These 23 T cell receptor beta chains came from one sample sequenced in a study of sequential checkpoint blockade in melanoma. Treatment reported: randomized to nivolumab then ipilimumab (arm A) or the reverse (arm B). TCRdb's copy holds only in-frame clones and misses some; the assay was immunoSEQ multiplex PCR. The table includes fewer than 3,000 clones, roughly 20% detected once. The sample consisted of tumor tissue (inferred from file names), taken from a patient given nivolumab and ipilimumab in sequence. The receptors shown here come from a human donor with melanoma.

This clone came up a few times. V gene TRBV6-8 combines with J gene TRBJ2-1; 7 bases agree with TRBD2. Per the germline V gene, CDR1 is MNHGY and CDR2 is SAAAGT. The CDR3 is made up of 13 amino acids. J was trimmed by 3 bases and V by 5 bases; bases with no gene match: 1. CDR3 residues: CASSPGGYNEQFF. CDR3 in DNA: TGTGCCAGCAGTCCGGGGGGCTACAATGAGCAGTTCTTC.

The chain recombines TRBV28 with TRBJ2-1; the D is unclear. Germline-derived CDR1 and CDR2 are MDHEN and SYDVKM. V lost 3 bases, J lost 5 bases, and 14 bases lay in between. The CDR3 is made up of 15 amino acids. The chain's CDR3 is CASSFYSRQNNEQFF. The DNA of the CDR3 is TGTGCCAGCAGTTTCTATAGTAGGCAGAACAATGAGCAGTTCTTC.

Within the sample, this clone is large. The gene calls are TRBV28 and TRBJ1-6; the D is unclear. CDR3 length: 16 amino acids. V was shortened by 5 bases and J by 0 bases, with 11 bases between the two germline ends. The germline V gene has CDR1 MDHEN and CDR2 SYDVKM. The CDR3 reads CASSRRASSYNSPLHF. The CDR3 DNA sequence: TGTGCCAGCAGTCGACGGGCGAGCTCCTATAATTCACCCCTCCACTTT.

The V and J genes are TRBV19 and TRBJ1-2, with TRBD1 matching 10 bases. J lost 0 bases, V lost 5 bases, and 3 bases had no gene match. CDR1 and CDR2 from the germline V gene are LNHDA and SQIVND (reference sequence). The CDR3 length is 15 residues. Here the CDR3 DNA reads TGTGCCAGTAGTGGGACAGGGGAACCTAACTATGGCTACACCTTC. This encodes CASSGTGEPNYGYTF.

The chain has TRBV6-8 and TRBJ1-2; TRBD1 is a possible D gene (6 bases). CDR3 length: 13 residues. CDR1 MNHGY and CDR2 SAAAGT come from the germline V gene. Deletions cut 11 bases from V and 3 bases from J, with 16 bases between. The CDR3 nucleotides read TGTGCCGGAAGGGGCCAGGGGTACTATGGCTACACCTTC. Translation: CAGRGQGYYGYTF.

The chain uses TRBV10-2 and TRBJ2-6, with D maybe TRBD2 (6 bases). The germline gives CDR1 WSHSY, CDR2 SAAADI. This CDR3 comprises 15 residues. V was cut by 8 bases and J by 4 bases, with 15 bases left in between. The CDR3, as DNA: TGCGCCAGCTCCGCCCAGGGAGGAGGGGCCAACGTCCTGACTTTC. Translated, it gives CASSAQGGGANVLTF.

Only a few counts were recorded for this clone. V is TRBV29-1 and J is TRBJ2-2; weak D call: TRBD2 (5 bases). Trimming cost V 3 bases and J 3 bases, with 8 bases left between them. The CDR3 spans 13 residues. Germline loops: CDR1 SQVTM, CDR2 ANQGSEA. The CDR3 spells CSVDAGYTGELFF. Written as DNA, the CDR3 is TGCAGCGTTGACGCGGGTTACACCGGGGAGCTGTTTTTT.

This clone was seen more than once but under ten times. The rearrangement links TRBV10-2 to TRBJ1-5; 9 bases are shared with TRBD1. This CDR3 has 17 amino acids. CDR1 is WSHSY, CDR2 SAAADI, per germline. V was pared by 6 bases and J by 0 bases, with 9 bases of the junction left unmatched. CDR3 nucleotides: TGCGCCAGCAGGGACAGGGGAGGTGGTTATAGCAATCAGCCCCAGCATTTT. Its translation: CASRDRGGGYSNQPQHF.

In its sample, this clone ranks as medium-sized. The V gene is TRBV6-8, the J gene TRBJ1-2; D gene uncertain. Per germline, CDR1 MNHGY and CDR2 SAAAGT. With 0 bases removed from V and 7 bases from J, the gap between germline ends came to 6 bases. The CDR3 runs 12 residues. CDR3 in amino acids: CASSYSKAGYTF. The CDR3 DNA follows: TGTGCCAGCAGTTACTCGAAAGCTGGCTACACCTTC.

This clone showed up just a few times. CDR3 DNA sequence: TGTGCCAGCAGCCAAGACTTGGGACAGGGGGCCCGGGAGCAGTACTTC. Protein sequence: CASSQDLGQGAREQYF. V gene TRBV14 combines with J gene TRBJ2-7; 12 bases align to TRBD1. Germline V gene data show CDR1 as SGHDN and CDR2 as FVKESK. The V segment lost 0 bases and the J segment 7 bases; nucleotides outside the gene matches: 7. CDR3 size: 16 residues. The whole variable domain, filled in from reference TRBV14 and TRBJ2-7, reads EAGVTQFPSHSVIEKGQTVTLRCDPISGHDNLYWYRRVMGKEIKFLLHFVKESKQDESGMPNNRFLAERTGGTYSTLKVQPAELEDSGVYFCASSQDLGQGAREQYFGPGTRLTVT.

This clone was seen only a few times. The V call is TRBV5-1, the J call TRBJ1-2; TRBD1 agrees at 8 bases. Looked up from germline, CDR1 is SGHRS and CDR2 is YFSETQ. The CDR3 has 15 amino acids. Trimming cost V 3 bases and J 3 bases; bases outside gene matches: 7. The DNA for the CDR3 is TGCGCCAGCAGCTCGACAGGGGAAAGTGACTATGGCTACACCTTC. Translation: CASSSTGESDYGYTF.

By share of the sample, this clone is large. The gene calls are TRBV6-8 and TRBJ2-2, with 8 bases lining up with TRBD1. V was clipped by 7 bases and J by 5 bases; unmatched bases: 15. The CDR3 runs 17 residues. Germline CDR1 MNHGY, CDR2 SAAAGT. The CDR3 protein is CASTFDDRGIRTGELFF. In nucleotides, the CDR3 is TGTGCCAGCACCTTTGATGACAGGGGAATAAGAACCGGGGAGCTGTTTTTT.

CDR3 in amino acids: CSVGLAGGGETQYF. DNA for the CDR3: TGCAGCGTAGGGCTAGCGGGGGGAGGTGAGACCCAGTACTTC. The V and J genes are TRBV29-1 and TRBJ2-5; TRBD2 matches at 11 bases. Germline CDR1 and CDR2: SQVTM and ANQGSEA. Germline trimming cut 6 bases from V and 5 bases from J; bases unmatched to any gene: 8. The CDR3 has 14 amino acids. The whole variable domain, remainder taken from reference TRBV29-1 and TRBJ2-5, is SAVISQKPSRDICQRGTSLTIQCQVDSQVTMMFWYRQQPGQSLTLIATANQGSEATYESGFVIDKFPISRPNLTFSTLTVSNMSPEDSSIYLCSVGLAGGGETQYFGPGTRLLVL.

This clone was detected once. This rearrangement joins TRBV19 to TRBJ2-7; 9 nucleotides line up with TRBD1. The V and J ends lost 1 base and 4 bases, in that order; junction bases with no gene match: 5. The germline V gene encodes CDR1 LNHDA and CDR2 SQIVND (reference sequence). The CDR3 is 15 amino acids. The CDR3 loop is CASSIGGTGSYEQYF. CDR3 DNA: TGTGCCAGTAGTATAGGGGGGACAGGGTCTTACGAGCAGTACTTC.

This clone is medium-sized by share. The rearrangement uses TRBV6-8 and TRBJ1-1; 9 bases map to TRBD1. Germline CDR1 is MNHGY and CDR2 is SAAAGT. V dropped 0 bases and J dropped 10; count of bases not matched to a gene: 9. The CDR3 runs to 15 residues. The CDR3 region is CASSYSKLQGAAAFF. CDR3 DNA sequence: TGTGCCAGCAGTTACTCCAAATTACAGGGGGCGGCAGCTTTCTTT.

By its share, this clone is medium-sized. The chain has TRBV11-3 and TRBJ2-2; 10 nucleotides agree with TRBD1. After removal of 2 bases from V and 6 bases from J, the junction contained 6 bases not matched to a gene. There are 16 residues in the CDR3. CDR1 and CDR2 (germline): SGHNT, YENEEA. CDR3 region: CASSLTTGGAPGELFF. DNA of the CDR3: TGTGCCAGCAGCTTAACGACAGGGGGCGCCCCCGGGGAGCTGTTTTTT.

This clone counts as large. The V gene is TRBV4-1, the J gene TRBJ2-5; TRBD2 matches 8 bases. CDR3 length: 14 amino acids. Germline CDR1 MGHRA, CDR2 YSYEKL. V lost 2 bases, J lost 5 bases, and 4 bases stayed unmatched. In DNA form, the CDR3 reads TGCGCCAGCAGCCAATCGGAGCGGGGGGAGACCCAGTACTTC. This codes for CASSQSERGETQYF.

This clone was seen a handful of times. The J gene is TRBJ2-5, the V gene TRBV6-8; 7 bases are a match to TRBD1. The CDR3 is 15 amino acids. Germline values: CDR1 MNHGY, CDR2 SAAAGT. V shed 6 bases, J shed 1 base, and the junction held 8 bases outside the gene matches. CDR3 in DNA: TGTGCCAGCAGCGTACTGGCAGGGGGCCAAGAGACCCAGTACTTC. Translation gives CASSVLAGGQETQYF.

The CDR3: CASASEPPSYEQYF. The CDR3, as DNA: TGTGCCAGCGCATCGGAGCCACCGTCCTACGAGCAGTACTTC. The chain joins TRBV28 to TRBJ2-7; D uncertain. The CDR3 runs to 14 residues. V dropped 8 bases and J dropped 1 base, with 15 bases sitting between them. Germline V gene lookup returns CDR1 MDHEN and CDR2 SYDVKM.

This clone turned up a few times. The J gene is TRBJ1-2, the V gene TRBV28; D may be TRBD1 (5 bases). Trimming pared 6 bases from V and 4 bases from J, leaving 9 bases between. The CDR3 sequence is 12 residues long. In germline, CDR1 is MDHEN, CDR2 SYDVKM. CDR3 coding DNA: TGTGCCAGCAGGGGGCAGGCCTATGGCTACACCTTC. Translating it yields CASRGQAYGYTF.

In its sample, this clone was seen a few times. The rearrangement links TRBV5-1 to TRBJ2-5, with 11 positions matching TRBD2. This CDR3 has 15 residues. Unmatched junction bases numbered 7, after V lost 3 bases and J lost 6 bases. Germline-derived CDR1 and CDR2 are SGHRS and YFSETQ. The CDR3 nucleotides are TGCGCCAGCAGCTCAATAGCGGGGGGGCCGAAGACCCAGTACTTC. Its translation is CASSSIAGGPKTQYF.

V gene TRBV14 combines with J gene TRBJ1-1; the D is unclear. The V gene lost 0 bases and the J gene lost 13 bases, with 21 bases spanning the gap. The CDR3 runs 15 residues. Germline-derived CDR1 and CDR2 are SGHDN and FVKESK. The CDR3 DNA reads TGTGCCAGCAGCCAAGATGTGAGCTTGGTGTCTTACGTTTTCTTT. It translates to CASSQDVSLVSYVFF.

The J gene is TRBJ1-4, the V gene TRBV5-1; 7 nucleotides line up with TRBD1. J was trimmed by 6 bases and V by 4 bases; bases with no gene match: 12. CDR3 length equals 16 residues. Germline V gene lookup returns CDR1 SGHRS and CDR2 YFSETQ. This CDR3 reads CASSHNVRGSDEKLFF. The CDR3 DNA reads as TGCGCCAGCAGCCATAACGTCAGGGGGTCGGATGAAAAACTGTTTTTT.